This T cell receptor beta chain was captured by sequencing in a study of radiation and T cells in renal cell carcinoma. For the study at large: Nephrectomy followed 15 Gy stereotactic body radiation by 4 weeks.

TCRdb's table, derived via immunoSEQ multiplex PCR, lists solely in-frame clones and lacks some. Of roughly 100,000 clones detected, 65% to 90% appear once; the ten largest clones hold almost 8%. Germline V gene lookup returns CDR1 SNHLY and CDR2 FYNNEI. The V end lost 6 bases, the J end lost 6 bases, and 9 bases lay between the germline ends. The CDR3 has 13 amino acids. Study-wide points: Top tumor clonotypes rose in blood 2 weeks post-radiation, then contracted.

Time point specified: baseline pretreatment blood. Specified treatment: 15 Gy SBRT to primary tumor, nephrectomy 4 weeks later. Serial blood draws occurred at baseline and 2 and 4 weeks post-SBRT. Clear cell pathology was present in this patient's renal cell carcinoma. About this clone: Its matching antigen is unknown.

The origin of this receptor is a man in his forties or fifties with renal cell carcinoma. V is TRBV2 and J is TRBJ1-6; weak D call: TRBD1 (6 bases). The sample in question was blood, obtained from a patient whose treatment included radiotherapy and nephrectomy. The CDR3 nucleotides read TGTGCCAGCAGGGACAGCGGTAATTCACCCCTCCACTTT. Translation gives CASRDSGNSPLHF.